This T cell receptor beta chain was sequenced for a study of beta chain features in type 1 diabetes. The length of the CDR3 is 11 residues. Germline V gene sequence: CDR1 SGHDT, CDR2 YYEEEE. Sequencing targeted expressed TCRB transcripts, as all isolated RNA had been reverse transcribed. Using immunoSEQ multiplex PCR, the repertoire was profiled, and TCRdb retains in-frame clones only, with some absent. Of roughly 240,000 clones in the sample, about 14% were seen once. The rearrangement uses TRBV5-6 and TRBJ2-7; TRBD2 is a possible D gene (5 bases). The receptor was derived from a woman aged 40-49 years in good health. Sequencing used naive CD4+ T cells from blood. CDR3 nucleotide sequence: TGTCGGGTAGCGATCTCCTACGAGCAGTACTTC. This sequence encodes CRVAISYEQYF.